What follows are 7 T cell receptor beta chains derived from one specimen sequenced in a study of neurological immune-mediated disorders (dated by TCRdb to the late 2010s). The receptor library was made with 5' RACE. For sequencing, an Illumina HiSeq 2500 was employed. TCRdb reanalyzed the raw reads on its own, using fastp at Q25 for trimming and MiXCR for clone calling, and kept in-frame beta chains. Entries that share a CDR3 protein sequence are merged under the most common genes and DNA. In this sample the table shows 81,000 or so distinct CDR3 sequences, 5% to 5.5% of which occur a single time. Approximately 2.2% of the sample goes to the ten largest clones. The sequencing input was PBMCs. Every receptor here comes from a woman aged 25-40 years with multiple sclerosis.

The chain combines TRBV7-8 with TRBJ2-1; D ambiguous. Germline V lookup: CDR1 SGHVS, CDR2 FQNEAQ. The CDR3 covers 12 residues. V shed 2 bases and J shed 9 bases, with 8 bases lying between them. CDR3 in DNA: TGTGCCAGCAGCTTACGGCGGCCTGAGCAGTTCTTC. This sequence encodes CASSLRRPEQFF.

This clonotype was recorded at least ten times. The chain links TRBV11-2 to TRBJ1-1; tentatively, D is TRBD1 (6 bases). Germline-derived CDR1 and CDR2 are SGHAT and FQNNGV. V was shortened by 1 base and J by 4 bases, with 10 bases between the two germline ends. The CDR3 extends over 14 amino acids. CDR3 bases: TGTGCCAGCAGCTTAGCTGGGGGCGGCACTGAAGCTTTCTTT. It codes for CASSLAGGGTEAFF.

The sample holds many counts of this clonotype. The chain employs TRBV20-1 and TRBJ1-2; D gene uncertain. Trimming removed 0 bases at V and 3 bases at J, with 8 bases between. Germline CDR1 DFQATT, CDR2 SNEGSKA (reference sequence). CDR3 length equals 13 residues. CDR3 nucleotides: TGCAGTGCTAGAGATCGGCAGGACTATGGCTACACCTTC. It specifies CSARDRQDYGYTF.

The chain recombines TRBV12-3 or TRBV12-4 with TRBJ1-1; D is possibly TRBD1 (6 bases). The ends were cut back, 7 bases at V and 4 bases at J, with 16 bases in the middle. The CDR3 runs to 14 residues. DNA for the CDR3: TGTGCCAGCATCCTCGCAGGGGTTTCCACTGAAGCTTTCTTT. Residues: CASILAGVSTEAFF.

This clonotype appeared many times. The V call is TRBV20-1, the J call TRBJ2-5, with TRBD1 as a possible D gene (5 bases). This CDR3 spans 12 amino acids. The V gene's germline CDR1 is DFQATT and CDR2 SNEGSKA (reference sequence). V was trimmed by 5 bases and J by 0 bases, leaving 7 bases between them. CDR3 in DNA: TGCAGTGCTTCAGGGAACCAAGAGACCCAGTACTTC. Encoded protein: CSASGNQETQYF.

The sample holds a few counts of this clonotype. This chain links TRBV20-1 with TRBJ2-3; TRBD2 matches at 11 bases. This CDR3 is built from 16 residues. In germline, CDR1 is DFQATT, CDR2 SNEGSKA (reference sequence). V trimming: 1 base; J trimming: 3 bases; junction bases outside the gene matches: 6. The CDR3 loop is CSARAASGGRTDTQYF. The CDR3, as DNA: TGCAGTGCTAGAGCCGCTAGCGGGGGGAGGACAGATACGCAGTATTTT.

The sample holds many counts of this clonotype. The rearrangement joins TRBV27 to TRBJ2-7; 10 bases align to TRBD1. V shed 2 bases and J 2 bases; nucleotides not matched to a gene: 12. Germline values: CDR1 MNHEY, CDR2 SMNVEV (reference sequence). This CDR3 comprises 18 residues. CDR3 nucleotide sequence: TGTGCCAGCAGTTTAGGGGACAGGGGCTTCTCGATTCCCTACGAGCAGTACTTC. It yields the protein CASSLGDRGFSIPYEQYF.